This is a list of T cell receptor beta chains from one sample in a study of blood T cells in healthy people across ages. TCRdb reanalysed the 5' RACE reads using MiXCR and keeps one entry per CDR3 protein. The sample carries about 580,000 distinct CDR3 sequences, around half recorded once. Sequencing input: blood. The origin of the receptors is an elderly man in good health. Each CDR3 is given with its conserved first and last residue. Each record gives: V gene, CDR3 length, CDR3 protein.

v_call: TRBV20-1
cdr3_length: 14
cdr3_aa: CSAQRGAPYNEQYF

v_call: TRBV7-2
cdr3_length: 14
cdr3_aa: CASSSGQVRETQYF

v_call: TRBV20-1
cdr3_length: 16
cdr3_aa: CSARDPPGQGPGGYTF

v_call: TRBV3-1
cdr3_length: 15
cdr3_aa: CASSQTIPLMDGYTF

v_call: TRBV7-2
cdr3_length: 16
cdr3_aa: CASSTRSGTGDEKLFF

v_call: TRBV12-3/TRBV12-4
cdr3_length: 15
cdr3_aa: CASSPRAGGYNEQFF

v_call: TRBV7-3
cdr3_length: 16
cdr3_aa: CASSLRGTPRNNEQFF

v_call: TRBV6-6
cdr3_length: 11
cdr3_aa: CAGSYAYERYF

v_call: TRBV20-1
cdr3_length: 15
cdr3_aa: CSARMARDGYNEQFF

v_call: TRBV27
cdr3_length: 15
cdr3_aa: CASSFRDRVHFGQYF

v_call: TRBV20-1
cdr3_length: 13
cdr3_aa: CSAPQGLGARAFF

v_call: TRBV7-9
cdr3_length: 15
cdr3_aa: CASSSRGGIRDTQYF

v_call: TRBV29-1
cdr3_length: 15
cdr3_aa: CSVVVAGEYQETQYF

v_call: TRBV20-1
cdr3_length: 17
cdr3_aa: CSAKTGTSGPSYNEQYF

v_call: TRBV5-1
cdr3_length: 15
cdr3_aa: CASSSAPELNTEAFF

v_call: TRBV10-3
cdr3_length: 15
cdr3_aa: CAISDWLASGETQYF